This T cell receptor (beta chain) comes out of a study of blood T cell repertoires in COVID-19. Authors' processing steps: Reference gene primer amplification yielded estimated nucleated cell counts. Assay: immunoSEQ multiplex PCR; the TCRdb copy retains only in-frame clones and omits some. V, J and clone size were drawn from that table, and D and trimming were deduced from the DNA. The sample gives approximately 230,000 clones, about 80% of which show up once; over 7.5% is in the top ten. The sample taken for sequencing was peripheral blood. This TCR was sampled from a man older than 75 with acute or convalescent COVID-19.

The CDR3 DNA sequence: TGTGCCTGGAGTGTAGTATGGGGGACTCCATCAAACACCATATATTTT. Translating gives CAWSVVWGTPSNTIYF. This sequence joins TRBV30 and TRBJ1-3; maybe TRBD1 (5 bases). Germline CDR1 is GTSNPN and CDR2 is SVGIG (reference sequence). This CDR3 has 16 amino acids. V lost 0 bases and J 6 bases, leaving 18 bases between the germline ends.